The 23 T cell receptor beta chains below come from one sample, sequenced in a study of blood T cell repertoires in COVID-19. Method: immunoSEQ multiplex PCR; TCRdb's copy keeps in-frame clones and lacks some. The sample records more than 250,000 clones, more than 80% being singletons. Material: peripheral blood. These receptors were taken from a man younger than 35 who had recovered from COVID-19.

This chain links TRBV19 with TRBJ2-7; the match to TRBD1 covers 10 bases. This CDR3 has 14 residues. The ends lost 5 bases at V and 5 bases at J; junction bases unmatched: 6. Germline V gene data show CDR1 as LNHDA and CDR2 as SQIVND (reference sequence). The CDR3 loop is CASSPRTGGNEQYF. The CDR3 region has the DNA TGTGCCAGTAGTCCCCGGACAGGGGGGAACGAGCAGTACTTC.

The rearrangement links TRBV7-8 to TRBJ1-1; 7 nucleotides agree with TRBD1. The germline V gene has CDR1 SGHVS and CDR2 FQNEAQ. V trimming: 5 bases; J trimming: 0 bases; junction bases outside the gene matches: 9. This CDR3 region has 16 residues. This CDR3 is CASSPRTGLMNTEAFF. The CDR3 DNA is TGTGCCAGCAGCCCTCGGACAGGTCTAATGAACACTGAAGCTTTCTTT.

The rearrangement links TRBV5-1 to TRBJ2-1, with no clear D. The CDR3 is made up of 16 amino acids. V lost 0 bases, J lost 2 bases, and 12 bases lay in between. Germline V CDR1 and CDR2: SGHRS, YFSETQ. CDR3 nucleotide sequence: TGCGCCAGCAGCTTGGACACGTACCGGGCCTACAATGAGCAGTTCTTC. Its translation: CASSLDTYRAYNEQFF.

The J gene is TRBJ1-5, the V gene TRBV19, with D uncertain. Germline assignment: CDR1 LNHDA and CDR2 SQIVND (reference sequence). V lost 4 bases and J 3 bases, leaving 10 bases between the germline ends. This CDR3 spans 14 amino acids. CDR3 protein: CASSTLGPNQPQHF. CDR3 in DNA: TGTGCCAGTAGTACACTAGGACCCAATCAGCCCCAGCATTTT. Supplemented by reference TRBV19 and TRBJ1-5, the full variable domain reads DGGITQSPKYLFRKEGQNVTLSCEQNLNHDAMYWYRQDPGQGLRLIYYSQIVNDFQKGDIAEGYSVSREKKESFPLTVTSAQKNPTAFYLCASSTLGPNQPQHFGDGTRLSIL.

This clone was detected a few times. The V call is TRBV6-5, the J call TRBJ1-2; tentatively, D is TRBD1 (5 bases). Germline CDR1 MNHEY, CDR2 SVGAGI. Trimming stripped 6 bases from V and 7 bases from J, with 18 bases between. CDR3 length: 14 residues. The CDR3 sequence: CASSRPGERGGYTF. The CDR3 DNA reads TGTGCCAGCAGCCGACCGGGGGAACGGGGTGGCTACACCTTC.

The chain joins TRBV2 to TRBJ1-5; a weak D match, TRBD1 (5 bases). The ends were cut back, 6 bases at V and 2 bases at J, with 14 bases in the middle. The CDR3 consists of 15 residues. The V gene's germline CDR1 is SNHLY and CDR2 FYNNEI. CDR3 nucleotide sequence: TGTGCCAGCAGGGGGAGCAGGGAGGGCAATCAGCCCCAGCATTTT. Its translation is CASRGSREGNQPQHF. The entire variable domain, with the rest obtained from reference TRBV2 and TRBJ1-5, is as follows: EPEVTQTPSHQVTQMGQEVILRCVPISNHLYFYWYRQILGQKVEFLVSFYNNEISEKSEIFDDQFSVERPDGSNFTLKIRSTKLEDSAMYFCASRGSREGNQPQHFGDGTRLSIL.

This clone was seen just once. The V gene is TRBV6-5, the J gene TRBJ1-5; D possibly corresponds to TRBD1 (6 bases). CDR1 and CDR2 from the germline V gene are MNHEY and SVGAGI. V was cut by 4 bases and J by 3 bases, with 16 bases left in between. The CDR3 is 16 amino acids. In nucleotides, the CDR3 is TGTGCCAGCAGTTTGACCTCGACAGGATCCAATCAGCCCCAGCATTTT. As protein: CASSLTSTGSNQPQHF.

The rearrangement joins TRBV5-8 to TRBJ2-2; 12 bases line up with TRBD2. The CDR3 totals 16 residues. Germline V gene sequence: CDR1 SGHTS, CDR2 YDEGEE. Trimming took 2 bases from V and 4 from J; bases not matched to a gene: 3. CDR3 nucleotides: TGTGCCAGCAGCTTAGGACTAGCGGGACCCACCGGGGAGCTGTTTTTT. As protein: CASSLGLAGPTGELFF.

The chain joins TRBV2 to TRBJ2-7; 7 nucleotides align to TRBD1. Germline loops: CDR1 SNHLY, CDR2 FYNNEI. The CDR3 is 13 amino acids. V dropped 10 bases and J dropped 4; count of bases not matched to a gene: 10. CDR3 coding DNA: TGTGCCATCTCTGAGACAGGGATTTACGAGCAGTACTTC. Protein sequence: CAISETGIYEQYF.

The rearrangement links TRBV15 to TRBJ2-3, with 12 bases fitting TRBD2. The V and J ends lost 2 bases and 3 bases, in that order; junction bases with no gene match: 0. The CDR3 contains 15 residues. Germline lookup yields CDR1 LNHNV and CDR2 YYDKDF (reference sequence). The CDR3 loop reads CATSRLAGGTDTQYF. The CDR3 DNA sequence: TGTGCCACCAGCAGACTAGCGGGAGGGACAGATACGCAGTATTTT.

V is TRBV5-1 and J is TRBJ2-7, with D perhaps matching TRBD1 (6 bases). This CDR3 has 13 amino acids. Germline V gene lookup returns CDR1 SGHRS and CDR2 YFSETQ. Trimming removed 2 bases from V and 6 bases from J, with 12 bases in between. The CDR3 loop is CASSFNRESEQYF. The CDR3 coding sequence is TGCGCCAGCAGCTTTAACAGGGAGTCCGAGCAGTACTTC. Looking up the rest from reference TRBV5-1 and TRBJ2-7 gives the full variable domain: KAGVTQTPRYLIKTRGQQVTLSCSPISGHRSVSWYQQTPGQGLQFLFEYFSETQRNKGNFPGRFSGRQFSNSRSEMNVSTLELGDSALYLCASSFNRESEQYFGPGTRLTVT.

V usage is TRBV2 and J usage is TRBJ1-1; the D is unclear. The CDR3 spans 11 residues. V was shortened by 11 bases and J by 3 bases, with 10 bases between the two germline ends. CDR1 SNHLY and CDR2 FYNNEI come from the germline V gene. CDR3 nucleotides: TGTGCCTGGGAGCTCGACACTGAAGCTTTCTTT. Translating gives CAWELDTEAFF. Looking up the rest from reference TRBV2 and TRBJ1-1 gives the full variable domain: EPEVTQTPSHQVTQMGQEVILRCVPISNHLYFYWYRQILGQKVEFLVSFYNNEISEKSEIFDDQFSVERPDGSNFTLKIRSTKLEDSAMYFCAWELDTEAFFGQGTRLTVV.

In its sample, this clone was seen once. This chain links TRBV10-1 with TRBJ2-7, with 9 bases that match TRBD1. The CDR3 spans 15 residues. Germline trimming cut 5 bases from V and 6 bases from J; bases unmatched to any gene: 11. The germline V gene has CDR1 WNHNN and CDR2 SYGVQD (reference sequence). Here the CDR3 reads CASSSGQGSDPEQYF. The CDR3 DNA follows: TGCGCCAGCAGTAGTGGACAGGGGTCGGACCCCGAGCAGTACTTC.

The CDR3: CASSLGSGARNTEAFF. CDR3 coding DNA: TGCGCCAGCAGCTTGGGTTCAGGGGCCCGGAACACTGAAGCTTTCTTT. The chain employs TRBV5-1 and TRBJ1-1; a weak D match, TRBD1 (6 bases). Germline CDR1 SGHRS, CDR2 YFSETQ. V lost 0 bases to trimming and J lost 1 base, with 13 bases between them. The CDR3 runs 16 residues.

V is TRBV7-2 and J is TRBJ2-7; 8 bases match TRBD2. This CDR3 contains 15 residues. Losses at the gene ends were 4 bases for V and 4 bases for J; bases not matched to a gene: 9. The germline CDR1 and CDR2 sequences are SGHTA and FQGNSA. The CDR3 DNA reads TGTGCCAGCAGCTCCGAGCGGGGGATCTGGTACGAGCAGTACTTC. Translation: CASSSERGIWYEQYF.

The CDR3 sequence: CASSQYIGRGTDTQYF. Written as DNA, the CDR3 is TGTGCCAGCAGCCAGTATATAGGCAGGGGAACAGATACGCAGTATTTT. The chain combines TRBV14 with TRBJ2-3; D may be TRBD1 (6 bases). V lost 3 bases and J lost 3, with 16 bases in between. The CDR3 length is 16 residues. Germline V gene sequence: CDR1 SGHDN, CDR2 FVKESK.

The gene calls are TRBV27 and TRBJ2-6; D gene ambiguous. Per the germline V gene, CDR1 is MNHEY and CDR2 is SMNVEV (reference sequence). The CDR3 is 14 residues long. The germline V and J ends were trimmed by 5 bases and 4 bases, with 9 bases remaining between them. The CDR3 coding sequence is TGTGCCAGCAGTCCAAACGGGGGGGCCAACGTCCTGACTTTC. It is translated as CASSPNGGANVLTF.

This rearrangement joins TRBV11-1 to TRBJ2-1; 12 bases are shared with TRBD2. Germline assignment: CDR1 SGHAT and CDR2 FQDESV (reference sequence). This CDR3 spans 16 amino acids. V lost 5 bases, J lost 9 bases, and 11 bases stayed unmatched. CDR3 in amino acids: CASSTELAGGPGEQFF. The CDR3 DNA follows: TGTGCCAGCAGCACCGAGCTAGCGGGAGGGCCCGGTGAGCAGTTCTTC.

V is TRBV5-1 and J is TRBJ2-2; tentative D call: TRBD2 (6 bases). Per the germline V gene, CDR1 is SGHRS and CDR2 is YFSETQ. Trimming removed 0 bases at V and 6 bases at J, with 15 bases between. The CDR3 sequence is 16 residues long. The CDR3 nucleotides read TGCGCCAGCAGCTTGGTCGCAGGGCGGGACGCCGGGGAGCTGTTTTTT. This gives the protein CASSLVAGRDAGELFF. The whole variable domain, remainder taken from reference TRBV5-1 and TRBJ2-2, is KAGVTQTPRYLIKTRGQQVTLSCSPISGHRSVSWYQQTPGQGLQFLFEYFSETQRNKGNFPGRFSGRQFSNSRSEMNVSTLELGDSALYLCASSLVAGRDAGELFFGEGSRLTVL.

J is TRBJ1-2 and V is TRBV27, with D maybe TRBD1 (6 bases). Germline CDR1 is MNHEY and CDR2 is SMNVEV (reference sequence). V was trimmed by 5 bases and J by 4 bases, leaving 14 bases between them. The CDR3 extends over 14 amino acids. The CDR3 bases are TGTGCCAGCAGTCCCCCCGGGACATTCTATGGCTACACCTTC. Its translation is CASSPPGTFYGYTF.

CDR3 region: CASSVTVQVNNEQFF. CDR3 sequence (DNA): TGTGCCAGCAGCGTAACTGTCCAGGTTAACAATGAGCAGTTCTTC. V usage is TRBV9 and J usage is TRBJ2-1; D not certain. From germline, CDR1 is SGDLS and CDR2 YYNGEE. The V end lost 1 base, the J end lost 5 bases, and 13 bases lay between the germline ends. The CDR3 extends over 15 amino acids.

The chain is built from TRBV28 and TRBJ2-1; 9 positions match TRBD2. J lost 2 bases, V lost 4 bases, and 6 bases had no gene match. The CDR3 is made up of 16 amino acids. CDR1 is MDHEN, CDR2 SYDVKM, per germline. The CDR3 sequence is CASSSASGTTYNEQFF. In DNA, the CDR3 is TGTGCCAGCAGTTCCGCTAGCGGGACAACCTACAATGAGCAGTTCTTC.

The rearrangement links TRBV12-3 or TRBV12-4 to TRBJ1-1, with D possibly matching TRBD1 (6 bases). This CDR3 is built from 13 residues. Trimming removed 7 bases at V and 8 bases at J, with 17 bases between. CDR3 protein: CASNNWGGEEAFF. CDR3 nucleotide sequence: TGTGCCAGCAATAATTGGGGGGGCGAAGAAGCTTTCTTT.